This TCR beta chain is from a study of blood T cell repertoires in COVID-19. The CDR3 sequence is 13 residues long. Germline CDR1 is GTSNPN and CDR2 is SVGIG (reference sequence). Trimming took 2 bases from V and 5 from J, leaving 12 bases between them. Worth noting for this clone: Other DNA sequences of this sample code for an identical CDR3.

Only in-frame clones appear in the TCRdb table, and some are missing; sequencing was by immunoSEQ multiplex PCR. The repertoire has around 200,000 clones, about 88% of them found once; the top ten carry 0.65% to 0.85%. Sequences were obtained from peripheral blood. This TCR came from a man aged 35 to 55 with acute or convalescent COVID-19. This chain uses TRBV30 with TRBJ2-5; D possibly corresponds to TRBD2 (6 bases). CDR3 nucleotide sequence: TGTGCCTGGAGTCCCCGTGGGGGGGAGACCCAGTACTTC. The encoded protein is CAWSPRGGETQYF. The whole variable domain, filled in from reference TRBV30 and TRBJ2-5, reads SQTIHQWPATLVQPVGSPLSLECTVEGTSNPNLYWYRQAAGRGLQLLFYSVGIGQISSEVPQNLSASRPQDRQFILSSKKLLLSDSGFYLCAWSPRGGETQYFGPGTRLLVL.